This TCR beta chain was profiled in a study of memory CD4+ T cells and cytomegalovirus serostatus. Single viable CD3+CD4+CD8-CD45RO+ cells were sorted as the memory CD4+ T cells. The table came from immunoSEQ multiplex PCR; TCRdb's copy has only in-frame clones and leaves some out. The table has around 44,000 clones, around 78% seen once; the top ten hold about 6%. Notes on the study in general: The CMV-associated TCR signature appears largely within the CD4+ memory repertoire.

Trimming removed 8 bases at V and 6 bases at J, with 16 bases between. Germline V gives CDR1 SNHLY, CDR2 FYNNEI. The CDR3 is 13 residues long. As for this clone: The target antigen is unknown.

The sequence derives from an adult in good health and CMV-seronegative. V gene TRBV2 combines with J gene TRBJ1-2; D is perhaps TRBD1 (6 bases). Sequencing was done on a sample of memory CD4+ T cells from blood. The CDR3 protein is CASSRGLRDGYTF. The CDR3 nucleotides read TGTGCCAGCTCCAGGGGCCTCCGTGATGGCTACACCTTC.